A selection of T cell receptor beta chains follows, all from one sample in a study of CD8 T cells in Susac syndrome. MiXCR was run by TCRdb on the immunoSEQ multiplex PCR reads, yielding one entry per CDR3 protein. The table shows 150,000 to 180,000 distinct CDR3 sequences, with about 94% occurring only once. Sequencing input: CD8+ T cells from PBMCs. All receptors come from a human donor with multiple sclerosis. Each CDR3 is given with its conserved first and last residue. Each record gives: clone size, J gene, D gene, V gene, CDR3 protein, CDR3 DNA. A D gene is named only where the DNA matches it firmly. Only some rows state a clone size, as once, few, many or a class for expanded clones.

>-|TRBJ1-2|-|TRBV24-1
CATSDFSGGGYTF
TGTGCCACCAGTGATTTTTCTGGTGGCGGCTACACCTTC
>-|TRBJ2-3|-|TRBV28
CASSSVGKQVDTDTQYF
TGTGCCAGCAGTTCGGTCGGGAAACAGGTAGACACAGATACGCAGTATTTT
>-|TRBJ2-1|-|TRBV7-9
CASSPMRNEQFF
TGTGCCAGCAGCCCGATGAGGAATGAGCAGTTCTTC
>-|TRBJ2-4|TRBD2|TRBV7-9
CASSRGGGAKNIQYF
TGTGCCAGCAGCCGCGGGGGAGGAGCCAAAAACATTCAGTACTTC
>-|TRBJ2-1|TRBD1|TRBV5-1
CASSPGQGTSALNEQFF
TGCGCCAGCAGCCCTGGACAGGGGACCTCGGCCCTCAATGAGCAGTTCTTC
>-|TRBJ2-5|-|TRBV7-9
CASSPRDSEETQYF
TGTGCCAGCAGCCCGCGGGACAGCGAAGAGACCCAGTACTTC
>-|TRBJ1-2|TRBD1|TRBV11-2
CASSLVFSGYRGDYGYTF
TGTGCCAGCAGCTTAGTTTTTAGTGGGTACAGGGGCGACTATGGCTACACCTTC
>-|TRBJ2-5|-|TRBV7-9
CASSDRAAQETQYF
TGTGCCAGCAGCGATCGGGCAGCACAAGAGACCCAGTACTTC
>-|TRBJ2-1|-|TRBV2
CASSVIGWAPSSYNEQFF
TGTGCCAGCAGTGTAATCGGGTGGGCCCCGAGCTCCTACAATGAGCAGTTCTTC
>-|TRBJ1-4|-|TRBV9
CASSVGNKATNEKLFF
TGTGCCAGCAGCGTAGGAAATAAGGCAACTAATGAAAAACTGTTTTTT
>-|TRBJ1-1|TRBD1|TRBV30
CAWSTGGWVTEAFF
TGTGCCTGGTCAACAGGGGGCTGGGTCACTGAAGCTTTCTTT
>-|TRBJ2-5|-|TRBV30
CAWSYGGQETQYF
TGTGCCTGGAGTTACGGAGGCCAAGAGACCCAGTACTTC
>-|TRBJ2-3|-|TRBV13
CASSSGTAGDTQYF
TGTGCCAGCAGCTCCGGAACAGCCGGGGATACGCAGTATTTT
>-|TRBJ1-1|-|TRBV9
CASSVAGSGTEAFF
TGTGCCAGCAGCGTAGCAGGGAGCGGCACTGAAGCTTTCTTT
>-|TRBJ2-7|-|TRBV28
CASSFSQGSNLRQYF
TGTGCCAGCAGTTTCTCTCAGGGTTCAAATCTTAGGCAGTACTTC
>-|TRBJ2-7|-|TRBV3-1
CASSPGGAAYEQYF
TGTGCCAGCAGCCCAGGAGGGGCCGCCTACGAGCAGTACTTC
>-|TRBJ2-7|TRBD1|TRBV12-5
CASGPTGVEQYF
TGTGCTAGTGGCCCGACAGGGGTCGAGCAGTACTTC
>-|TRBJ2-1|TRBD2|TRBV19
CASLKRGGPNEQFF
TGTGCCAGCTTAAAGCGGGGGGGCCCCAATGAGCAGTTCTTC
>-|TRBJ2-4|-|TRBV27
CASSFEAKNIQYF
TGTGCCAGCAGTTTCGAAGCCAAAAACATTCAGTACTTC
>-|TRBJ2-7|TRBD1|TRBV20-1
CSADVSGQALYEQYF
TGCAGTGCCGACGTCTCAGGACAGGCACTCTACGAGCAGTACTTC
>-|TRBJ2-3|-|TRBV18
CASSPNGGLEDTQYF
TGTGCCAGCTCACCAAACGGGGGCTTGGAAGATACGCAGTATTTT
>-|TRBJ2-3|TRBD2|TRBV4-3
CASSQDAGGTDTQYF
TGCGCCAGCAGCCAAGACGCGGGGGGAACAGATACGCAGTATTTT
>-|TRBJ2-3|TRBD1|TRBV9
CASTPGDRVTDTQYF
TGTGCCAGCACCCCCGGGGACAGGGTAACAGATACGCAGTATTTT
>-|TRBJ2-7|-|TRBV4-2
CASSQGEAGAYEQYF
TGTGCCAGCAGCCAAGGCGAAGCAGGGGCCTACGAGCAGTACTTC
>-|TRBJ2-1|-|TRBV3-1
CASSPPADSSYNEQFF
TGTGCCAGCAGCCCCCCGGCGGACAGCTCCTACAATGAGCAGTTCTTC
>-|TRBJ1-2|-|TRBV25-1
CASTSGRNYGYTF
TGTGCCAGCACATCGGGACGTAACTATGGCTACACCTTC
>-|TRBJ2-1|-|TRBV29-1
CSVEDTYNEQFF
TGCAGCGTAGAGGACACATACAATGAGCAGTTCTTC
>-|TRBJ1-2|-|TRBV4-1
CASSQDRGKDGYTF
TGCGCCAGCAGCCAAGATCGGGGGAAGGACGGCTACACCTTC
>-|TRBJ2-3|TRBD1|TRBV28
CASSLSIFRGPIGDTQYF
TGTGCCAGCAGTTTATCCATATTCAGGGGGCCGATCGGAGATACGCAGTATTTT
>-|TRBJ2-1|-|TRBV6-1
CASRWGFHDEQFF
TGTGCCAGCCGGTGGGGGTTCCATGATGAGCAGTTCTTC
>-|TRBJ2-2|-|TRBV6-2/TRBV6-3
CASSPLISGELFF
TGTGCCAGCAGTCCTCTGATTAGCGGGGAGCTGTTTTTT
>-|TRBJ2-4|TRBD2|TRBV7-9
CASSPSAGEAKNIQYF
TGTGCCAGCAGCCCGTCGGCGGGGGAAGCCAAAAACATTCAGTACTTC
>-|TRBJ2-7|-|TRBV7-9
CASSLGREQYF
TGTGCCAGCAGCTTAGGGCGCGAGCAGTACTTC
>-|TRBJ2-5|TRBD2|TRBV7-6
CASSAWTSGDGTQYF
TGTGCCAGCAGCGCATGGACTAGCGGGGATGGGACCCAGTACTTC
>-|TRBJ2-3|-|TRBV13
CASSPGGLGTDTQYF
TGTGCCAGCAGCCCCGGGGGTTTGGGCACAGATACGCAGTATTTT
>-|TRBJ2-1|-|TRBV2
CASTVTWEQFF
TGTGCCAGCACCGTTACTTGGGAGCAGTTCTTC
>once|TRBJ1-1|TRBD1|TRBV28
CASSLYTGVETFF
TGTGCCAGCAGTTTATATACAGGGGTTGAAACTTTCTTT
>-|TRBJ2-1|-|TRBV4-2
CASSQNVPMGSQFF
TGTGCCAGCAGCCAAAATGTTCCCATGGGGTCACAGTTCTTC
>-|TRBJ1-5|TRBD1|TRBV27
CASRLGQGVGQPQHF
TGTGCCAGCAGGCTGGGACAGGGGGTCGGTCAGCCCCAGCATTTT
>once|TRBJ2-3|-|TRBV7-9
CASSGIGTHRRGDTQYF
TGTGCCAGCAGCGGGATTGGGACTCACCGACGGGGGGATACGCAGTATTTT
>-|TRBJ2-7|-|TRBV5-1
CASSLSETYEQYF
TGCGCCAGCAGCTTATCGGAAACCTACGAGCAGTACTTC
>-|TRBJ2-3|-|TRBV27
CASRWAGGISTDTQYF
TGTGCCAGCCGGTGGGCTGGCGGAATATCCACAGATACGCAGTATTTT
>-|TRBJ2-4|TRBD1|TRBV7-2
CASSLGTGRSPKNIQYF
TGTGCCAGCAGCTTAGGGACAGGGAGGTCCCCAAAAAACATTCAGTACTTC
>-|TRBJ2-1|-|TRBV14
CASSLDRSSYNEQFF
TGTGCCAGCAGCCTAGACAGGAGCTCCTACAATGAGCAGTTCTTC
>-|TRBJ1-1|-|TRBV1
CTSSPGPGQRYPNTEAFF
TGCACCAGCAGCCCGGGACCGGGACAGCGATACCCGAACACTGAAGCTTTCTTT
>-|TRBJ1-2|-|TRBV7-9
CASSPGGIYGYTF
TGTGCCAGCAGCCCCGGGGGGATCTATGGCTACACCTTC
>-|TRBJ1-6|-|TRBV9
CASSDGRSSYNSPLHF
TGTGCCAGCAGCGATGGACGGAGCTCCTATAATTCACCCCTCCACTTT
>-|TRBJ2-7|-|TRBV20-1
CSARDRNRYKGGGQYF
TGCAGTGCTAGAGATCGCAACCGGTACAAAGGAGGGGGGCAGTACTTC